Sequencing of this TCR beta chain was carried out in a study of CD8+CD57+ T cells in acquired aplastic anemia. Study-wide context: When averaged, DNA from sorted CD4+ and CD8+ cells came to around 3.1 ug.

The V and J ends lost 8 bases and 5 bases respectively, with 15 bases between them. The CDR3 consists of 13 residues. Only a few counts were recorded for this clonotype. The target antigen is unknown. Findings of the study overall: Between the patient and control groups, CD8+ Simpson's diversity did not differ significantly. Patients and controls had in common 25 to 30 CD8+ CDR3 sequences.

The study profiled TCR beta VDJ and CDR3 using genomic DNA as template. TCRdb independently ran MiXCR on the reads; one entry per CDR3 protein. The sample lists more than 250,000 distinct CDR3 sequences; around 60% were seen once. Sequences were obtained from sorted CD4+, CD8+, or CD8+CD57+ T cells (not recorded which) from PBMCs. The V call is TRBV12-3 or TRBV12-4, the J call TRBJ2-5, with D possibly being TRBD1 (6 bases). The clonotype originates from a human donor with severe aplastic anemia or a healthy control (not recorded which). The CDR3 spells CASRDTGRETQYF. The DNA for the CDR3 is TGTGCCAGCCGGGACACAGGCAGGGAGACCCAGTACTTC.